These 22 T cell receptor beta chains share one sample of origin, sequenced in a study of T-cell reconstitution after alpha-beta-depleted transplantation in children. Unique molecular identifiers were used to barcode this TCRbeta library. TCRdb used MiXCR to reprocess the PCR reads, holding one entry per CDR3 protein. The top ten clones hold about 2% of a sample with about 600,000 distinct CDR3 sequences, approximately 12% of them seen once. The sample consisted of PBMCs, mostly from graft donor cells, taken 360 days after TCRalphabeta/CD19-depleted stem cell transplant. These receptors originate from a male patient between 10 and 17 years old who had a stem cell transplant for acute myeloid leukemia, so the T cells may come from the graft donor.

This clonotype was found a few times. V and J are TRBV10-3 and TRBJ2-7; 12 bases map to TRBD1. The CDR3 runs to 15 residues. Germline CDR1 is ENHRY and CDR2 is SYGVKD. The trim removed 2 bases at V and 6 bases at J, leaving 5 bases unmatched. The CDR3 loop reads CAISELRDRGREQYF. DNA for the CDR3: TGTGCCATCAGTGAGCTTAGGGACAGGGGGCGCGAGCAGTACTTC.

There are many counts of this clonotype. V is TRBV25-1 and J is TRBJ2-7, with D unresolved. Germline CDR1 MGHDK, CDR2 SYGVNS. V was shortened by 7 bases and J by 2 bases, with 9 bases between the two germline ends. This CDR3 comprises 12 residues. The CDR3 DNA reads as TGTGCCAGCATACGGGCACCCTACGAGCAGTACTTC. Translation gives CASIRAPYEQYF.

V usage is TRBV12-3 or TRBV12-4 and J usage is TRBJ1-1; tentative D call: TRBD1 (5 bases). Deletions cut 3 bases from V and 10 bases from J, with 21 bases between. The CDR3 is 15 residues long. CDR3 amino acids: CASSFEWDWDGGAFF. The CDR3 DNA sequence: TGTGCCAGCAGTTTCGAATGGGACTGGGACGGGGGAGCTTTCTTT.

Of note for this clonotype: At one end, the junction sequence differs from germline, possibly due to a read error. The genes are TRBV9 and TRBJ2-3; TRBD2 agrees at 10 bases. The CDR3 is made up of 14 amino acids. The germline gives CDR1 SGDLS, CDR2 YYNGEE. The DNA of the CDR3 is TGTGACAGCAGCGGGAGGGCGAGCACAGATACGCAGTATTTT. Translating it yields CDSSGRASTDTQYF.

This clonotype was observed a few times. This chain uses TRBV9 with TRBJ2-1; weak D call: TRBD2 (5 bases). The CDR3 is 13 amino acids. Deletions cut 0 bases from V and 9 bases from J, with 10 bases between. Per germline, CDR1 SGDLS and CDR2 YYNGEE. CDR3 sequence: CASSVGVGSEQFF. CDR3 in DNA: TGTGCCAGCAGCGTAGGGGTAGGGAGTGAGCAGTTCTTC.

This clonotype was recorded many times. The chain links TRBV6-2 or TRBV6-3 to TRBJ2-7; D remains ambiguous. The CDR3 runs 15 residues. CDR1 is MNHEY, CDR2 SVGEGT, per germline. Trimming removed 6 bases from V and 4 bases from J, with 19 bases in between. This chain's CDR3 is CASSPLFLGLYEQYF. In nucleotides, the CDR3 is TGTGCCAGCAGCCCCTTGTTCCTCGGATTGTACGAGCAGTACTTC.

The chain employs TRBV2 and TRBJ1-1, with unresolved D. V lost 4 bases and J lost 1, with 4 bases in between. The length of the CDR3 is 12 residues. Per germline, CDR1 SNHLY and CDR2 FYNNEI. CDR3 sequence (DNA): TGTGCCAGCAGTGCCGGGAACACTGAAGCTTTCTTT. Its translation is CASSAGNTEAFF.

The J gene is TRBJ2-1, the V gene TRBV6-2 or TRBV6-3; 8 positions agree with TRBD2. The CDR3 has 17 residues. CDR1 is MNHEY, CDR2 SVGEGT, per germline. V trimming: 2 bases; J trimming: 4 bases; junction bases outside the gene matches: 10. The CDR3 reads CASSYPATSGPYNEQFF. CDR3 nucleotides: TGTGCCAGCAGTTACCCGGCCACTAGCGGCCCATACAATGAGCAGTTCTTC.

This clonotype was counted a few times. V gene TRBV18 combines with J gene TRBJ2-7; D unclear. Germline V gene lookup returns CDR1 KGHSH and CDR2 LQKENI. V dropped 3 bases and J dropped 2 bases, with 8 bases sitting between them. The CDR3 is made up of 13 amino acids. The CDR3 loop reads CASSPQVTYEQYF. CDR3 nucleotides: TGTGCCAGCTCACCCCAGGTCACCTACGAGCAGTACTTC.

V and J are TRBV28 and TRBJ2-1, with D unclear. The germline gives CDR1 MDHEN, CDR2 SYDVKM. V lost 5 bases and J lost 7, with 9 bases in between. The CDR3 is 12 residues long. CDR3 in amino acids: CASSVWANEQFF. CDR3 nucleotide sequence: TGTGCCAGCAGTGTTTGGGCAAATGAGCAGTTCTTC.

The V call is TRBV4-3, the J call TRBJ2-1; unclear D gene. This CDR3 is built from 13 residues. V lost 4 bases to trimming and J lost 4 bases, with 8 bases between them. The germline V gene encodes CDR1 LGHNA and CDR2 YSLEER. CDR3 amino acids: CASSPNFYNEQFF. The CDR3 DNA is TGCGCCAGCAGCCCGAACTTTTACAATGAGCAGTTCTTC.

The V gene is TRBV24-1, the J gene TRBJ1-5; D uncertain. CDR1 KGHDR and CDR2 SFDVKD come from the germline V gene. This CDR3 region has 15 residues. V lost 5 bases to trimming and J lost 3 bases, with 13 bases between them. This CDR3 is CATSGEDFPNQPQHF. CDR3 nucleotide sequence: TGTGCCACCAGTGGGGAGGACTTCCCCAATCAGCCCCAGCATTTT.

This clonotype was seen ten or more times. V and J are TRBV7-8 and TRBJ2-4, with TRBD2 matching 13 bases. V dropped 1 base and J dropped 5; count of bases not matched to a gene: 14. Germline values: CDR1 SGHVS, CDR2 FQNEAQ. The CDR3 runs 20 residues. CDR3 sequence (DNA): TGTGCCAGCAGCTTAGTCGATTTGGGACTAGCGGGACCGGGGGAAAACATTCAGTACTTC. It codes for CASSLVDLGLAGPGENIQYF. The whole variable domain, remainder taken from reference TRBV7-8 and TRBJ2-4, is GAGVSQSPRYKVAKRGQDVALRCDPISGHVSLFWYQQALGQGPEFLTYFQNEAQLDKSGLPSDRFFAERPEGSVSTLKIQRTQQEDSAVYLCASSLVDLGLAGPGENIQYFGAGTRLSVL.

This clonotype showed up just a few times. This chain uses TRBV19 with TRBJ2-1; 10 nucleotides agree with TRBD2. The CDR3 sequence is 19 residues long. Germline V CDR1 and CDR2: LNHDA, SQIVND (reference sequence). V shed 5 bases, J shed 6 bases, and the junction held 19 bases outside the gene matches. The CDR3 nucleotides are TGTGCCAGTAGTGTCACACTAGCGGGATCCCTTGGGGCCACCAATGAGCAGTTCTTC. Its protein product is CASSVTLAGSLGATNEQFF.

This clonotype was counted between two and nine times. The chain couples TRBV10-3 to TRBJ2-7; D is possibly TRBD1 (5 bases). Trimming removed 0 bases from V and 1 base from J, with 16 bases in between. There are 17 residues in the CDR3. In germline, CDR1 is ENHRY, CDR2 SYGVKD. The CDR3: CAISESNVAGWSYEQYF. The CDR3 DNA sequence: TGTGCCATCAGTGAGTCGAATGTGGCAGGGTGGTCCTACGAGCAGTACTTC.

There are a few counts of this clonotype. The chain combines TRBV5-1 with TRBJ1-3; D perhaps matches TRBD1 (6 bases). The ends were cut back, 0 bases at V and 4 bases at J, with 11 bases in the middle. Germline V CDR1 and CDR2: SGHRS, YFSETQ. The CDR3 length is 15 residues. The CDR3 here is CASSLDRVIGNTIYF. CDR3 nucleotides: TGCGCCAGCAGCTTGGACAGGGTGATCGGAAACACCATATATTTT.

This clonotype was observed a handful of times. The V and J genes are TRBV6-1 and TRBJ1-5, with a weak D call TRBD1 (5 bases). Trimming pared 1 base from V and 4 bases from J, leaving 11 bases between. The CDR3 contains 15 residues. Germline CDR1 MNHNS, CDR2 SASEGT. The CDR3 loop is CASSEGDPRNQPQHF. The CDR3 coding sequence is TGTGCCAGCAGTGAAGGGGACCCCCGGAATCAGCCCCAGCATTTT.

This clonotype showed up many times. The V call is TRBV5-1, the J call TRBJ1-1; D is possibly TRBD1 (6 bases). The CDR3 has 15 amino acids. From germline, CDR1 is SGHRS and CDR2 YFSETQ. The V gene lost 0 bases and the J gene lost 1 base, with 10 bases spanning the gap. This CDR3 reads CASSLGQGKNTEAFF. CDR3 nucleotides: TGCGCCAGCAGCTTGGGTCAGGGGAAGAACACTGAAGCTTTCTTT.

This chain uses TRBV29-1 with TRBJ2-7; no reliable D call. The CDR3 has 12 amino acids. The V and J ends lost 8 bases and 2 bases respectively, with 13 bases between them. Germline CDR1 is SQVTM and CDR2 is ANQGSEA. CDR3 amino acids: CSFSGSAYEQYF. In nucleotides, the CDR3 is TGCAGCTTTTCCGGGTCAGCCTACGAGCAGTACTTC.

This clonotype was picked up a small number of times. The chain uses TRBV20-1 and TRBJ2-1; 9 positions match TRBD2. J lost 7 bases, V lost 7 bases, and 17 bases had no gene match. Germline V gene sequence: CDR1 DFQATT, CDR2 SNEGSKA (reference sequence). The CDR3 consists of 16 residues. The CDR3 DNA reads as TGCAGTGAGTTGAGGGGATTAGCGGGAGCGGGGAATGAGCAGTTCTTC. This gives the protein CSELRGLAGAGNEQFF.

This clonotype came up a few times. The CDR3 here is CASSLTVTGELFF. The CDR3 DNA sequence: TGTGCCAGCAGCTTAACGGTCACCGGGGAGCTGTTTTTT. V is TRBV11-3 and J is TRBJ2-2, with D hard to call. CDR1 and CDR2 (germline): SGHNT, YENEEA. The CDR3 covers 13 residues. Trimming shortened V by 2 bases and J by 4 bases, and 5 bases separated the two germline ends. Full variable domain (outside the CDR3, taken from reference TRBV11-3 and TRBJ2-2): EAGVVQSPRYKIIEKKQPVAFWCNPISGHNTLYWYLQNLGQGPELLIRYENEEAVDDSQLPKDRFSAERLKGVDSTLKIQPAELGDSAVYLCASSLTVTGELFFGEGSRLTVL.

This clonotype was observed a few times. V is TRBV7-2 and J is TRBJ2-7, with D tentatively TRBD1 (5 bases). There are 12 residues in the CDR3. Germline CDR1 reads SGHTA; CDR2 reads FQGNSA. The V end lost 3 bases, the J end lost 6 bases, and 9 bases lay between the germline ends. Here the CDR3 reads CASSFPGSEQYF. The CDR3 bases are TGTGCCAGCAGCTTCCCAGGGTCCGAGCAGTACTTC.